This TCR beta chain is from a study of CD8 T cells in Susac syndrome. CDR1 is DFQATT and CDR2 is SNEGSKA in the germline V gene (reference sequence). The length of the CDR3 is 11 residues. Notes on this clonotype: The antigen is undetermined.

A quantity of roughly 0.5 to 1 ug RNA underwent reverse transcription using random hexamers. TCRdb re-derived calls from the immunoSEQ multiplex PCR reads in MiXCR, one entry per CDR3 protein. Here the sample spans under 200,000 distinct CDR3 sequences, around 95% being singletons. General study results and limits: In Susac syndrome, the CD4+ T cell repertoires did not show clonal expansion.

TEMRA cells were FACS-enriched, while CD8+ and CD4+ T cells were negatively isolated. This chain links TRBV20-1 with TRBJ2-5; tentative D call: TRBD1 (5 bases). The sequencing input was CD4+ T cells from PBMCs. This TCR was recovered from a human donor with Susac syndrome. The CDR3 is CSLGQQETQYF. Written as DNA, the CDR3 is TGCAGCCTGGGGCAGCAAGAGACCCAGTACTTC.